This T cell receptor beta chain was sequenced during a study of cytomegalovirus exposure and HLA in healthy donors. After removal of 5 bases from V and 0 bases from J, the junction contained 2 bases not matched to a gene. Germline V lookup: CDR1 SGHNT, CDR2 YENEEA. CDR3 length equals 15 residues. The data were produced by immunoSEQ multiplex PCR, yet TCRdb's version contains in-frame clones alone and is incomplete. The sample lists some 350,000 clones, roughly 87% occurring once. V usage is TRBV11-3 and J usage is TRBJ2-1; 9 nucleotides align to TRBD2. Sequenced material: PBMCs. This TCR was sampled from a woman aged 25-40 years in good health and CMV-seropositive. The CDR3 sequence is CASSASGDSYNEQFF. The CDR3 DNA is TGTGCCAGCAGCGCTAGCGGGGACTCCTACAATGAGCAGTTCTTC. Full variable domain (missing parts from reference TRBV11-3 and TRBJ2-1): EAGVVQSPRYKIIEKKQPVAFWCNPISGHNTLYWYLQNLGQGPELLIRYENEEAVDDSQLPKDRFSAERLKGVDSTLKIQPAELGDSAVYLCASSASGDSYNEQFFGPGTRLTVL.